This TCR beta chain is drawn from a study of blood T cell repertoires in COVID-19. At the level of the study: Whether acute or convalescent, the COVID-19 samples came from the United States, Italy and Spain. Sources were T cells, B-cell-depleted T cells, or PBMCs; the material itself was cDNA or gDNA.

Between the trimmed V and J ends, which lost 7 bases and 7 bases, there was a span of 17 bases. Germline loops: CDR1 ENHRY, CDR2 SYGVKD. The CDR3 contains 15 residues. Under the authors' procedure: Researchers report that nucleated cell counts were estimated from reference gene primer amplification. TCRdb's table, derived via immunoSEQ multiplex PCR, lists solely in-frame clones and lacks some. The D gene and trimming were derived from the DNA, and the V and J assignments and clone size from that table. The sample consists of about 97,000 clones, about 85% of them appearing once. The chain employs TRBV10-3 and TRBJ1-6; D gene unclear. Source material: peripheral blood. The receptor comes from a woman aged 70-85 years with active or convalescent COVID-19. The CDR3 protein is CAITGSSPPNSPLHF. The CDR3 DNA reads as TGTGCCATCACCGGTTCATCCCCTCCAAATTCACCCCTCCACTTT.